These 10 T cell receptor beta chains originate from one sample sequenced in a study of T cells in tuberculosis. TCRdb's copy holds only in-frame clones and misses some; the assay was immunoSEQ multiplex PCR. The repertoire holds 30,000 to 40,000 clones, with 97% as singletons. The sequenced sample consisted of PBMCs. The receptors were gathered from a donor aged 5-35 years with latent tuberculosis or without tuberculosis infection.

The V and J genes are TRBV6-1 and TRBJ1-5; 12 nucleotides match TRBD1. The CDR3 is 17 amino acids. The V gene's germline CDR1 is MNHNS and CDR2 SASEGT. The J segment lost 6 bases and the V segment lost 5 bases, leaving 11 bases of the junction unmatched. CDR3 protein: CASSKGTGGPSGQPQHF. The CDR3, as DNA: TGTGCCAGCAGTAAAGGGACAGGGGGCCCATCTGGTCAGCCCCAGCATTTT.

The CDR3 spells CASSDPSGNMYNEQFF. The CDR3 nucleotides read TGTGCCAGCAGTGATCCCAGCGGGAATATGTACAATGAGCAGTTCTTC. This sequence joins TRBV2 and TRBJ2-1, with TRBD2 matching over 7 bases. This CDR3 has 16 amino acids. In germline, CDR1 is SNHLY, CDR2 FYNNEI. Trimming cost V 3 bases and J 4 bases; bases outside gene matches: 9.

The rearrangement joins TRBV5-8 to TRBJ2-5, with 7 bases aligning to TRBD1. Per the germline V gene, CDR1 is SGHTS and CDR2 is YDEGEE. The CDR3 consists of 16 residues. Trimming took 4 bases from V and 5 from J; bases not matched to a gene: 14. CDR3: CASSLRLTGNWETQYF. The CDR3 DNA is TGTGCCAGCAGCCTAAGACTGACAGGGAACTGGGAGACCCAGTACTTC.

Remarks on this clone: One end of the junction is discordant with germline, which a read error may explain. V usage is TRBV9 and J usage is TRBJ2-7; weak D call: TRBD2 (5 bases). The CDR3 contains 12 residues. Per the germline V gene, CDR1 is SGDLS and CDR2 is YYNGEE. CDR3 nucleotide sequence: TGTGCCAGCACCTCGTCCAAGGGCGGGTTGGGTTTC. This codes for CASTSSKGGLGF.

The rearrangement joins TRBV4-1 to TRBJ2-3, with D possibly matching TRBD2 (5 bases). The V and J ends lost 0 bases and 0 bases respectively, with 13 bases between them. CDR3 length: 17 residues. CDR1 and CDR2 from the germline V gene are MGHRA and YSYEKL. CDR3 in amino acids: CASSQDMRVWSTDTQYF. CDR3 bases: TGCGCCAGCAGCCAAGATATGAGGGTATGGAGCACAGATACGCAGTATTTT.

The CDR3: CASSPRTDTQYF. For the CDR3, the DNA is TGTGCCAGCAGCCCTCGCACAGATACGCAGTATTTT. V and J are TRBV9 and TRBJ2-3; unclear D gene. Germline assignment: CDR1 SGDLS and CDR2 YYNGEE. The CDR3 sequence is 12 residues long. The germline V and J ends were trimmed by 4 bases and 1 base, with 4 bases remaining between them. Complete variable domain (other parts from reference TRBV9 and TRBJ2-3): DSGVTQTPKHLITATGQRVTLRCSPRSGDLSVYWYQQSLDQGLQFLIQYYNGEERAKGNILERFSAQQFPDLHSELNLSSLELGDSALYFCASSPRTDTQYFGPGTRLTVL.

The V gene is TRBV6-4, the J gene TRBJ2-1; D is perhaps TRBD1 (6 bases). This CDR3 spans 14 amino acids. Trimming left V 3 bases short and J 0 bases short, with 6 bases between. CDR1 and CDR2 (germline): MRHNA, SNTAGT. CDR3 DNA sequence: TGTGCCAGCAGTGAACAGGGCTCCTACAATGAGCAGTTCTTC. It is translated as CASSEQGSYNEQFF.

CDR3 sequence (DNA): TGTGCCAGCAGTGATGACAGCCTTCTGAACACCGGGGAGCTGTTTTTT. Residues: CASSDDSLLNTGELFF. V usage is TRBV2 and J usage is TRBJ2-2; maybe TRBD1 (5 bases). The ends were cut back, 3 bases at V and 1 base at J, with 12 bases in the middle. This CDR3 is built from 16 residues. CDR1 SNHLY and CDR2 FYNNEI come from the germline V gene.

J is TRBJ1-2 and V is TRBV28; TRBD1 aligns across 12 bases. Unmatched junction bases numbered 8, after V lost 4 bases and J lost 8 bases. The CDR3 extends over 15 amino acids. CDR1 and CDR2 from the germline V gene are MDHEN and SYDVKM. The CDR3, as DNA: TGTGCCAGCAGTTCCGGGGGACAGGGGGCGGTCGGCTACACCTTC. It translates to CASSSGGQGAVGYTF.

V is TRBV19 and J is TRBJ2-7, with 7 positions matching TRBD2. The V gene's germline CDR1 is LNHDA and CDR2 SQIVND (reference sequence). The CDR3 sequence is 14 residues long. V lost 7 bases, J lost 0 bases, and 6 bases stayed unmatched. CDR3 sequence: CASTPAGNSYEQYF. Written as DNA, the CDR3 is TGTGCCAGTACCCCAGCGGGAAACTCCTACGAGCAGTACTTC.